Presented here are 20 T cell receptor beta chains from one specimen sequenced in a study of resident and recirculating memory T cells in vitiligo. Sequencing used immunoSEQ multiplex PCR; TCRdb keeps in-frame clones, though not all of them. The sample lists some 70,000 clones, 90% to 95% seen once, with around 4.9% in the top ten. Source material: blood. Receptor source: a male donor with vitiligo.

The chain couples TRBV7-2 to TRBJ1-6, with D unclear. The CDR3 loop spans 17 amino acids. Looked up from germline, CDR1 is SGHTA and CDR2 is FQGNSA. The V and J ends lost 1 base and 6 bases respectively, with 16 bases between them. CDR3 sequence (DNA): TGTGCCAGCAGCTTAGGGGCCCCTGCAGGAGGTAATTCACCCCTCCACTTT. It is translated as CASSLGAPAGGNSPLHF. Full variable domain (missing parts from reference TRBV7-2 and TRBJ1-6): GAGVSQSPSNKVTEKGKDVELRCDPISGHTALYWYRQSLGQGLEFLIYFQGNSAPDKSGLPSDRFSAERTGGSVSTLTIQRTQQEDSAVYLCASSLGAPAGGNSPLHFGNGTRLTVT.

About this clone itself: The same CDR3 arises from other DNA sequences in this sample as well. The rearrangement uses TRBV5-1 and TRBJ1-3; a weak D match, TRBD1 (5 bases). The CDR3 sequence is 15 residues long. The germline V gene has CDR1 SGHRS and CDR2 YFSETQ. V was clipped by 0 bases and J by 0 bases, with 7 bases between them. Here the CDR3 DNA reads TGCGCCAGCAGCTTGGGACAGATCTCTGGAAACACCATATATTTT. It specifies CASSLGQISGNTIYF.

The CDR3 here is CASSQGGLALTDTQYF. The CDR3 nucleotides are TGTGCCAGCAGCCAAGGAGGACTCGCCCTCACAGATACGCAGTATTTT. The chain is built from TRBV4-2 and TRBJ2-3; tentative D call: TRBD2 (5 bases). The CDR3 has 16 amino acids. CDR1 is LGHNA, CDR2 YNFKEQ, per germline. Trimming cost V 1 base and J 2 bases, with 13 bases left between them.

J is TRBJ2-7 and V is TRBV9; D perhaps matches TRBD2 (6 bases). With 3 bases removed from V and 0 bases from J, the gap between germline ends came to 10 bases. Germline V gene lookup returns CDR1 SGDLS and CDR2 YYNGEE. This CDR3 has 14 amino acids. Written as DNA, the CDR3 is TGTGCCAGCAGCGCGAGCGGGTTCTCCTACGAGCAGTACTTC. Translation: CASSASGFSYEQYF.

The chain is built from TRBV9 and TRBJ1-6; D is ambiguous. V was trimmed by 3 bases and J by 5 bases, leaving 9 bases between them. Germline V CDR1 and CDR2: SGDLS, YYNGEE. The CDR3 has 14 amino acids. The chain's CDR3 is CASSAFFDNSPLHF. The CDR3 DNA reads TGTGCCAGCAGCGCCTTTTTCGATAATTCACCCCTCCACTTT.

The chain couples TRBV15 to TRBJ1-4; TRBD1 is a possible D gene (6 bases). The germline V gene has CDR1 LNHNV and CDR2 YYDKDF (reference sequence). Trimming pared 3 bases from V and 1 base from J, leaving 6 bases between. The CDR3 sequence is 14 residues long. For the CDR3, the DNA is TGTGCCACCAGCAGGGACAGAACTAATGAAAAACTGTTTTTT. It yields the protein CATSRDRTNEKLFF.

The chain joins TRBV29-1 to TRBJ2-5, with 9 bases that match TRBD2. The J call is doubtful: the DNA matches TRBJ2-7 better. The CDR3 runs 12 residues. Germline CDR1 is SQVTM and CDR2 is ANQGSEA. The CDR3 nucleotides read TGCAGCGTTGGCGGGAGGGCCTACGAGCAGTACTTC. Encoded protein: CSVGGRAYEQYF.

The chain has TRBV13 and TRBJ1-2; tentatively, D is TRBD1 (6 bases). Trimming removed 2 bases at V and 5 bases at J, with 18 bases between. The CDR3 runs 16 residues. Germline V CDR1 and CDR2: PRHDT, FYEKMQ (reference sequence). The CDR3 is CASSLRLQGHGYGYTF. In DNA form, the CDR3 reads TGTGCCAGCAGCTTACGTCTTCAGGGGCATGGATATGGCTACACCTTC.

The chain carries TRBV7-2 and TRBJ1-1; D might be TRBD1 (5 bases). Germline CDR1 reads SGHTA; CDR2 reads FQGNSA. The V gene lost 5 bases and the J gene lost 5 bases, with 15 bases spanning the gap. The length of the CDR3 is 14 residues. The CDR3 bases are TGTGCCAGCAGCCTAAGTCAGGGTTGGACTGAAGCTTTCTTT. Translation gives CASSLSQGWTEAFF.

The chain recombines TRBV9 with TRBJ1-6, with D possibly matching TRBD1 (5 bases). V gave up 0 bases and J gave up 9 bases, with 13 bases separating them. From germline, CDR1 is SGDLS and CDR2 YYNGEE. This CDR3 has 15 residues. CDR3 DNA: TGTGCCAGCAGCGTAGAGGGCATCGGGGGTTCACCCCTCCACTTT. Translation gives CASSVEGIGGSPLHF.

CDR3 sequence reads: CASSPVTGGLSGANVLTF. The CDR3 coding sequence is TGTGCCAGCTCACCCGTGACAGGGGGTCTATCTGGGGCCAACGTCCTGACTTTC. The chain carries TRBV18 and TRBJ2-6; 9 nucleotides agree with TRBD1. CDR1 KGHSH and CDR2 LQKENI come from the germline V gene. This CDR3 contains 18 residues. V shed 3 bases, J shed 1 base, and the junction held 7 bases outside the gene matches.

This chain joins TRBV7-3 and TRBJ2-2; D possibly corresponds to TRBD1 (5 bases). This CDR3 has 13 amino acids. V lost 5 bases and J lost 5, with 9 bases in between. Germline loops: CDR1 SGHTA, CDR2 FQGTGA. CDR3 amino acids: CASSKRGTGELFF. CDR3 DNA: TGTGCCAGCAGCAAAAGGGGTACCGGGGAGCTGTTTTTT.

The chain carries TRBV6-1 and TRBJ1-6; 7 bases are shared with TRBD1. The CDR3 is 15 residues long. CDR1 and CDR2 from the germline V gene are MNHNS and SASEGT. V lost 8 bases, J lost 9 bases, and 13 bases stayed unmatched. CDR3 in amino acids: CASLLVTGNSSPLHF. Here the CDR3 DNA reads TGTGCCAGCCTTTTAGTGACAGGGAACAGTTCACCCCTCCACTTT.

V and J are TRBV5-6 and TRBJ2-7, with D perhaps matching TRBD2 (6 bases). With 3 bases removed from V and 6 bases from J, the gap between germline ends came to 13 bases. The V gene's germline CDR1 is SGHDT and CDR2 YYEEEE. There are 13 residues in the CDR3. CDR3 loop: CASSSGTGGEQYF. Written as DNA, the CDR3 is TGTGCCAGCAGCTCCGGGACCGGGGGCGAGCAGTACTTC. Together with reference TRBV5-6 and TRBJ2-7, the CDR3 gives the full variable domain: DAGVTQSPTHLIKTRGQQVTLRCSPKSGHDTVSWYQQALGQGPQFIFQYYEEEERQRGNFPDRFSGHQFPNYSSELNVNALLLGDSALYLCASSSGTGGEQYFGPGTRLTVT.

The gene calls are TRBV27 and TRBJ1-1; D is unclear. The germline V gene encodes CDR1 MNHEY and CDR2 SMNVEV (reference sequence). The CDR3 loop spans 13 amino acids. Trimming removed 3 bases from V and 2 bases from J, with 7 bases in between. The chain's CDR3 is CASSFVTNTEAFF. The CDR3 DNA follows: TGTGCCAGCAGTTTCGTAACAAACACTGAAGCTTTCTTT.

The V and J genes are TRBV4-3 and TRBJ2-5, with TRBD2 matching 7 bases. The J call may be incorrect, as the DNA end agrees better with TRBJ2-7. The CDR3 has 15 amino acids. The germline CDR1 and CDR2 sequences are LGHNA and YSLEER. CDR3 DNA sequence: TGCGCCAGCAGCCAGGGGGTAGCGGGTAATTACGAGCAGTACTTC. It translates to CASSQGVAGNYEQYF.

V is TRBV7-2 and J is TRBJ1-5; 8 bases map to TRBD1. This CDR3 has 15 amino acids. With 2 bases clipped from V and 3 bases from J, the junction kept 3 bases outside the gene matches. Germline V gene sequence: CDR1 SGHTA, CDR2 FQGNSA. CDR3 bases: TGTGCCAGCAGCTTATGGGGACAGGCCAATCAGCCCCAGCATTTT. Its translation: CASSLWGQANQPQHF.

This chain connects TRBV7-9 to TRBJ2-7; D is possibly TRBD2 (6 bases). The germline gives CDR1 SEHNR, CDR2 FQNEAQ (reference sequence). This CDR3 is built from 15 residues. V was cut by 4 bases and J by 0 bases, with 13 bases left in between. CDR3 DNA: TGTGCCAGCAGCTCGGGTAGGGAGGCCTCCTACGAGCAGTACTTC. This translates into CASSSGREASYEQYF. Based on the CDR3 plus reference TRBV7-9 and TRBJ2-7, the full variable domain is DTGVSQNPRHKITKRGQNVTFRCDPISEHNRLYWYRQTLGQGPEFLTYFQNEAQLEKSRLLSDRFSAERPKGSFSTLEIQRTEQGDSAMYLCASSSGREASYEQYFGPGTRLTVT.

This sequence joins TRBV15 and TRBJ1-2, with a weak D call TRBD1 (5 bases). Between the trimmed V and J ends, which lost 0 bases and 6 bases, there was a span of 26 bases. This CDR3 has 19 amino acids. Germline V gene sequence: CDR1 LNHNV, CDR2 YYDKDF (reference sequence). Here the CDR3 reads CATSRDLTPPSGRGDGYTF. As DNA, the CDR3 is TGTGCCACCAGCAGAGATTTGACACCGCCTTCAGGGCGGGGGGATGGCTACACCTTC.

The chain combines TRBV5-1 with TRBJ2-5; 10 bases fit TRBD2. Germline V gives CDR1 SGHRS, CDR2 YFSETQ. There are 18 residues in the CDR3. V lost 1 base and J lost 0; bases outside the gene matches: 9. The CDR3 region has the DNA TGCGCCAGCAGCTTGTACGGACTAGCGGAGCTGTACCAAGAGACCCAGTACTTC. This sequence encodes CASSLYGLAELYQETQYF.